The 13 T cell receptor beta chains presented below share a single source sample, sequenced in a study of T cell repertoires in cytomegalovirus infection. Their specific antigens are unknown. From the reads, TCRdb called clonotypes with MiXCR, one entry per CDR3 protein. Among 200,000 or so distinct CDR3 sequences, 30% to 45% were seen once, and the ten largest hold approximately 60%. The sequencing here drew on CD8+ T cells from cultured PBMCs, taken from culture after CMV antigen stimulation. Every receptor here comes from a human donor in good health (CMV status not recorded). Some clones in this sample may be carry-over from other donors' samples.

The chain links TRBV28 to TRBJ1-2; tentatively, D is TRBD1 (5 bases). CDR1 MDHEN and CDR2 SYDVKM come from the germline V gene. V lost 4 bases and J lost 4, with 25 bases in between. The CDR3 totals 18 residues. CDR3 loop: CASSSSFAEGRVLYGYTF. The CDR3 DNA follows: TGTGCCAGCAGTTCATCTTTTGCCGAGGGACGGGTTCTCTATGGCTACACCTTC.

This clonotype was seen more than once but under ten times. The V call is TRBV7-3, the J call TRBJ2-2; TRBD2 is a possible D gene (6 bases). This CDR3 region has 14 residues. V lost 5 bases and J lost 7, with 14 bases in between. Germline V gives CDR1 SGHTA, CDR2 FQGTGA. CDR3 nucleotides: TGTGCCAGCAGCCCTAATGGGCGGGGCGGGGAGCTGTTTTTT. Translating gives CASSPNGRGGELFF.

The chain employs TRBV7-8 and TRBJ2-7, with unresolved D. The length of the CDR3 is 13 residues. V gave up 5 bases and J gave up 3 bases, with 11 bases separating them. Germline CDR1 is SGHVS and CDR2 is FQNEAQ. CDR3 bases: TGTGCCAGCAGCCCCCCGGGCCTCTACGAGCAGTACTTC. Translated, it gives CASSPPGLYEQYF.

The chain has TRBV7-9 and TRBJ2-1, with 10 bases aligning to TRBD2. Unmatched junction bases numbered 9, after V lost 5 bases and J lost 8 bases. The CDR3 loop spans 15 amino acids. Per germline, CDR1 SEHNR and CDR2 FQNEAQ (reference sequence). This CDR3 reads CASSSGRARVDEQFF. DNA of the CDR3: TGTGCCAGCAGCAGCGGGAGGGCCAGGGTGGATGAGCAGTTCTTC.

This clonotype was seen ten or more times. CDR3 nucleotides: TGCAGTGCTAGATTGTCCGGCAAGTACTATGGCTACACCTTC. It translates to CSARLSGKYYGYTF. The chain links TRBV20-1 to TRBJ1-2; no reliable D call. The germline gives CDR1 DFQATT, CDR2 SNEGSKA (reference sequence). The CDR3 length is 14 residues. V gave up 2 bases and J gave up 3 bases, with 13 bases separating them.

The V call is TRBV7-3, the J call TRBJ2-1, with D unresolved. Trimming pared 5 bases from V and 5 bases from J, leaving 10 bases between. Germline V CDR1 and CDR2: SGHTA, FQGTGA. The CDR3 is 13 amino acids. The CDR3 loop is CASSPDPNNEQFF. Written as DNA, the CDR3 is TGTGCCAGCAGCCCGGACCCTAACAATGAGCAGTTCTTC. Variable domain in full (rest from reference TRBV7-3 and TRBJ2-1): GAGVSQTPSNKVTEKGKYVELRCDPISGHTALYWYRQSLGQGPEFLIYFQGTGAADDSGLPNDRFFAVRPEGSVSTLKIQRTERGDSAVYLCASSPDPNNEQFFGPGTRLTVL.

This chain joins TRBV2 and TRBJ1-2; no firm D call. Trimming stripped 1 base from V and 1 base from J, with 10 bases between. Per germline, CDR1 SNHLY and CDR2 FYNNEI. The CDR3 contains 15 residues. The CDR3 protein is CASSEEDGLNYGYTF. CDR3 bases: TGTGCCAGCAGTGAAGAAGACGGCCTTAACTATGGCTACACCTTC. The variable domain in full, completed from reference TRBV2 and TRBJ1-2, reads EPEVTQTPSHQVTQMGQEVILRCVPISNHLYFYWYRQILGQKVEFLVSFYNNEISEKSEIFDDQFSVERPDGSNFTLKIRSTKLEDSAMYFCASSEEDGLNYGYTFGSGTRLTVV.

The V and J genes are TRBV7-3 and TRBJ2-2; 15 bases are shared with TRBD2. Germline V gene data show CDR1 as SGHTA and CDR2 as FQGTGA. V trimming: 4 bases; J trimming: 6 bases; junction bases outside the gene matches: 3. The CDR3 covers 16 residues. The CDR3 spells CASSWGLAGGAGELFF. CDR3 nucleotides: TGTGCCAGCAGCTGGGGACTAGCGGGGGGCGCCGGGGAGCTGTTTTTT.

CDR3 in amino acids: CASSVEGAPSYEQYF. The CDR3 DNA reads as TGTGCCAGCAGCGTAGAGGGGGCGCCTTCCTACGAGCAGTACTTC. J is TRBJ2-7 and V is TRBV9; TRBD1 agrees at 7 bases. Germline lookup yields CDR1 SGDLS and CDR2 YYNGEE. The CDR3 spans 15 residues. The J segment lost 1 base and the V segment lost 0 bases, leaving 4 bases of the junction unmatched.

The rearrangement links TRBV4-2 to TRBJ2-3, with 11 bases matching TRBD2. J lost 0 bases, V lost 0 bases, and 5 bases had no gene match. Germline CDR1 LGHNA, CDR2 YNFKEQ. The CDR3 sequence is 18 residues long. The CDR3 region is CASSQEASGGQSTDTQYF. The DNA of the CDR3 is TGTGCCAGCAGCCAAGAGGCTAGCGGGGGGCAGAGCACAGATACGCAGTATTTT.

This clonotype was counted between two and nine times. This chain joins TRBV4-1 and TRBJ1-4, with TRBD1 matching 8 bases. CDR3 length: 16 residues. Trimming at V came to 0 bases and at J to 8 bases, leaving 8 bases not matched to a gene. Germline lookup yields CDR1 MGHRA and CDR2 YSYEKL. CDR3 DNA: TGCGCCAGCAGCCAAGATGCCGGACAGGGAATCGAAAAACTGTTTTTT. Amino acid sequence: CASSQDAGQGIEKLFF.

V and J are TRBV12-3 or TRBV12-4 and TRBJ2-5; D ambiguous. Deletions cut 3 bases from V and 5 bases from J, with 10 bases between. CDR3 length: 13 amino acids. The CDR3 sequence is CASSFGGHETQYF. The CDR3 DNA reads TGTGCCAGCAGTTTCGGTGGGCACGAGACCCAGTACTTC.

The V and J genes are TRBV24-1 and TRBJ2-1; 9 bases align to TRBD1. The ends lost 1 base at V and 4 bases at J; junction bases unmatched: 13. CDR1 is KGHDR and CDR2 is SFDVKD in the germline V gene. The CDR3 loop spans 19 amino acids. The CDR3 loop is CATSDLGPRTGAGYNEQFF. In nucleotides, the CDR3 is TGTGCCACCAGTGATTTAGGGCCAAGGACAGGGGCGGGATACAATGAGCAGTTCTTC.